Below, 4 T cell receptor beta chains from the same sample are listed, as sequenced in a study of blood T cell repertoires in COVID-19. The data were produced by immunoSEQ multiplex PCR, yet TCRdb's version contains in-frame clones alone and is incomplete. The data hold more than 60,000 clones, with around nine tenths observed a single time. Input material: peripheral blood. The origin of the receptors is a human donor in a cohort sampled during active COVID-19.

V is TRBV19 and J is TRBJ1-1, with no clear D. Germline values: CDR1 LNHDA, CDR2 SQIVND (reference sequence). V was clipped by 7 bases and J by 1 base, with 13 bases between them. This CDR3 is built from 14 residues. The CDR3 protein is CASNAGFENTEAFF. Written as DNA, the CDR3 is TGTGCCAGTAACGCGGGGTTTGAGAACACTGAAGCTTTCTTT. Drawing the rest from reference TRBV19 and TRBJ1-1, the complete variable domain is DGGITQSPKYLFRKEGQNVTLSCEQNLNHDAMYWYRQDPGQGLRLIYYSQIVNDFQKGDIAEGYSVSREKKESFPLTVTSAQKNPTAFYLCASNAGFENTEAFFGQGTRLTVV.

This chain uses TRBV6-5 with TRBJ2-5; no definite D call. Trimming took 6 bases from V and 4 from J, leaving 9 bases between them. The germline CDR1 and CDR2 sequences are MNHEY and SVGAGI. The CDR3 spans 12 residues. The CDR3 loop reads CASRRTGETQYF. The CDR3 nucleotides read TGTGCCAGCAGGCGTACTGGAGAGACCCAGTACTTC.

The rearrangement joins TRBV3-1 (or the pseudogene TRBV3-2) to TRBJ2-1; D may be TRBD1 (6 bases). CDR1 and CDR2 from the germline V gene are LGHDT and YNNKEL (reference sequence). Trimming pared 0 bases from V and 4 bases from J, leaving 10 bases between. The CDR3 totals 15 residues. The CDR3 region has the DNA TGTGCCAGCAGCCAAGAGGGGGCAGTATACAATGAGCAGTTCTTC. This sequence encodes CASSQEGAVYNEQFF.

V is TRBV19 and J is TRBJ2-2, with 7 bases that match TRBD2. The germline CDR1 and CDR2 sequences are LNHDA and SQIVND (reference sequence). V shed 7 bases, J shed 1 base, and the junction held 3 bases outside the gene matches. This CDR3 has 14 amino acids. CDR3 residues: CASNSGVNTGELFF. The CDR3 DNA follows: TGTGCCAGTAACAGCGGGGTGAACACCGGGGAGCTGTTTTTT.